A selection of T cell receptor beta chains follows, all from one sample in a study of shared clonotypes between healthy human individuals. TCRdb keeps only in-frame clones here, not all; method: immunoSEQ multiplex PCR. Among about 980,000 clones listed, around three quarters were seen once. The sample comprised memory CD4+ T cells sorted from blood. Every receptor here comes from a man younger than 35 in good health. Each CDR3 is given with its conserved first and last residue. Fields, in order: CDR3 DNA, CDR3 protein, clone size, D gene, J gene, V gene. The D gene is left open where the match is weak. Expanded clones are given a class, and other clones once, few, many or no size at all.

CDR3 DNA: TGTGCCAGCAGTGTTGGCAGAGAATACTACGAGCAGTACTTC
CDR3 protein: CASSVGREYYEQYF
clone size: -
D gene: -
J gene: TRBJ2-7
V gene: TRBV2

CDR3 DNA: TGTGCCAGCAGTTTCCAGGACAGGGTGGCGGAGACCCAGTACTTC
CDR3 protein: CASSFQDRVAETQYF
clone size: -
D gene: TRBD1
J gene: TRBJ2-5
V gene: TRBV28

CDR3 DNA: TGTGCCTGGAGTGTAGGCGGAGGGCCGGGTTTATATGGCTACACCTTC
CDR3 protein: CAWSVGGGPGLYGYTF
clone size: once
D gene: -
J gene: TRBJ1-2
V gene: TRBV30

CDR3 DNA: TGTGCCAGCAGCCAAGATTGGACAGGACCACTCAATGGCTACACCTTC
CDR3 protein: CASSQDWTGPLNGYTF
clone size: -
D gene: TRBD1
J gene: TRBJ1-2
V gene: TRBV14

CDR3 DNA: TGTGCCAGCAGTCGGTCCCAGCCCACTAATGAAAAACTGTTTTTT
CDR3 protein: CASSRSQPTNEKLFF
clone size: -
D gene: -
J gene: TRBJ1-4
V gene: TRBV27

CDR3 DNA: TGTGCCACCAGCAGAGATCAAGTCAGGGATGATACGCAGTATTTT
CDR3 protein: CATSRDQVRDDTQYF
clone size: -
D gene: -
J gene: TRBJ2-3
V gene: TRBV15

CDR3 DNA: TGCGCCAGCATGGGGGGTCAGATCCCAGATACGCAGTATTTT
CDR3 protein: CASMGGQIPDTQYF
clone size: -
D gene: -
J gene: TRBJ2-3
V gene: TRBV5-1

CDR3 DNA: TGTGCCTGGACGAATACAGGGGGAGTAACTGGGGCCAACGTCCTGACTTTC
CDR3 protein: CAWTNTGGVTGANVLTF
clone size: -
D gene: TRBD1
J gene: TRBJ2-6
V gene: TRBV30

CDR3 DNA: TGCGCCAGCAGTGGCCATAAAAGCGAGCAGTACTTC
CDR3 protein: CASSGHKSEQYF
clone size: -
D gene: -
J gene: TRBJ2-7
V gene: TRBV10-2

CDR3 DNA: TGTGCCAGCAGTTATTTGGACAGAAATTCACCCCTCCACTTT
CDR3 protein: CASSYLDRNSPLHF
clone size: -
D gene: -
J gene: TRBJ1-6
V gene: TRBV6-5

CDR3 DNA: TGTGCCAGCAGCTTGTACGGCGGGGACGGCCAGCCCCAGCATTTT
CDR3 protein: CASSLYGGDGQPQHF
clone size: -
D gene: -
J gene: TRBJ1-5
V gene: TRBV5-6

CDR3 DNA: TGTGCCAGCAGCGTCCGTTTAGGGACTAAGAACACCGGGGAGCTGTTTTTT
CDR3 protein: CASSVRLGTKNTGELFF
clone size: -
D gene: TRBD2
J gene: TRBJ2-2
V gene: TRBV9

CDR3 DNA: TGTGCCAGCAGCTTGGGAGGAAGTGGCAGTGGAAACACCATATATTTT
CDR3 protein: CASSLGGSGSGNTIYF
clone size: -
D gene: -
J gene: TRBJ1-3
V gene: TRBV5-4

CDR3 DNA: TGTGCCAGCAGCTTAGCCCCCCTAGCGGGAGGACAAAACATTCAGTACTTC
CDR3 protein: CASSLAPLAGGQNIQYF
clone size: once
D gene: TRBD2
J gene: TRBJ2-4
V gene: TRBV7-2

CDR3 DNA: TGTGCCACCAGGACAGGGGAGACCCAGTACTTC
CDR3 protein: CATRTGETQYF
clone size: -
D gene: TRBD1
J gene: TRBJ2-5
V gene: TRBV15

CDR3 DNA: TGTGCCAGCAGCTTAGGGGGACAGGGGTTTGAAAAACTGTTTTTT
CDR3 protein: CASSLGGQGFEKLFF
clone size: -
D gene: TRBD1
J gene: TRBJ1-4
V gene: TRBV7-6

CDR3 DNA: TGTGCCAGCAGCGAAACCACAAGGACGACCTACGAGCAGTACTTC
CDR3 protein: CASSETTRTTYEQYF
clone size: -
D gene: -
J gene: TRBJ2-7
V gene: TRBV11-2

CDR3 DNA: TGTGCCAGTAGCGACAGCGGGGGAGAGACCCAGTACTTC
CDR3 protein: CASSDSGGETQYF
clone size: -
D gene: TRBD2
J gene: TRBJ2-5
V gene: TRBV19

CDR3 DNA: TGTGCCAGCAGACCTGCCCCCCCCAGGGGCAATGAGCAGTTCTTC
CDR3 protein: CASRPAPPRGNEQFF
clone size: -
D gene: -
J gene: TRBJ2-1
V gene: TRBV6-5

CDR3 DNA: TGTGCCAGCAGTTTATTCAGACACACCGGGGAGCTGTTTTTT
CDR3 protein: CASSLFRHTGELFF
clone size: -
D gene: -
J gene: TRBJ2-2
V gene: TRBV27

CDR3 DNA: TGTGCCAGCCTGGCGCCAGGGCAAGAGACCCAGTACTTC
CDR3 protein: CASLAPGQETQYF
clone size: -
D gene: -
J gene: TRBJ2-5
V gene: TRBV6-1

CDR3 DNA: TGTGCCAGCAGTTTTACAGGAAATCAGCCCCAGCATTTT
CDR3 protein: CASSFTGNQPQHF
clone size: -
D gene: -
J gene: TRBJ1-5
V gene: TRBV7-2

CDR3 DNA: TGTGCCAGCAGCGTGACAGGGCACGGAGTCGAGACCCAGTACTTC
CDR3 protein: CASSVTGHGVETQYF
clone size: -
D gene: TRBD1
J gene: TRBJ2-5
V gene: TRBV6-1

CDR3 DNA: TGTGCCAGCAGTTTATACACCGGGACAGACTCTGGAAACACCATATATTTT
CDR3 protein: CASSLYTGTDSGNTIYF
clone size: few
D gene: TRBD1
J gene: TRBJ1-3
V gene: TRBV28

CDR3 DNA: TGCGCCAGCAGCCCGACCGAGGGGTTCAGTGAAAAACTGTTTTTT
CDR3 protein: CASSPTEGFSEKLFF
clone size: -
D gene: -
J gene: TRBJ1-4
V gene: TRBV5-1

CDR3 DNA: TGTGCCAGCAGCTTATGGGGTCAGCCCCAGCATTTT
CDR3 protein: CASSLWGQPQHF
clone size: -
D gene: -
J gene: TRBJ1-5
V gene: TRBV7-2

CDR3 DNA: TGCGCCAGCAGCCGGGGGGGTGACTGGCGTCCTAGCACAGATACGCAGTATTTT
CDR3 protein: CASSRGGDWRPSTDTQYF
clone size: few
D gene: TRBD2
J gene: TRBJ2-3
V gene: TRBV5-1

CDR3 DNA: TGTGCCAGCAGCATTAGTCCGGTCACAGATACGCAGTATTTT
CDR3 protein: CASSISPVTDTQYF
clone size: -
D gene: -
J gene: TRBJ2-3
V gene: TRBV7-2

CDR3 DNA: TGTGCCTGGAGTCCCTCCGCAACTGAAGCTTTCTTT
CDR3 protein: CAWSPSATEAFF
clone size: -
D gene: -
J gene: TRBJ1-1
V gene: TRBV30

CDR3 DNA: TGTGCCAGCAGTTCCCCTTCGGGCGGCTCCTACGAGCAGTACTTC
CDR3 protein: CASSSPSGGSYEQYF
clone size: -
D gene: -
J gene: TRBJ2-7
V gene: TRBV28

CDR3 DNA: TGTGCCAGCAGCTTAGTTGCGGGCTTAGCGGGAGACTTGAATGAGCAGTTCTTC
CDR3 protein: CASSLVAGLAGDLNEQFF
clone size: few
D gene: TRBD2
J gene: TRBJ2-1
V gene: TRBV7-9

CDR3 DNA: TGCAGTGCTAGAGGCTACAATGAGCAGTTCTTC
CDR3 protein: CSARGYNEQFF
clone size: -
D gene: -
J gene: TRBJ2-1
V gene: TRBV20-1

CDR3 DNA: TGTGCCAGCAGCCCTCGGGACAGGGAGGACAGCTATGGCTACACCTTC
CDR3 protein: CASSPRDREDSYGYTF
clone size: -
D gene: TRBD1
J gene: TRBJ1-2
V gene: TRBV7-9

CDR3 DNA: TGTGCCAGCAGCAAGACGTACAGGGTGGCCTATGGCTACACCTTC
CDR3 protein: CASSKTYRVAYGYTF
clone size: -
D gene: -
J gene: TRBJ1-2
V gene: TRBV21-1

CDR3 DNA: TGTGCCAGCAGCCAACTAAATGAGCAGTTCTTC
CDR3 protein: CASSQLNEQFF
clone size: -
D gene: -
J gene: TRBJ2-1
V gene: TRBV7-2

CDR3 DNA: TGTGCCATCAGTGAGTCGTGGCCCTTAGGGGGAAACACCATATATTTT
CDR3 protein: CAISESWPLGGNTIYF
clone size: -
D gene: -
J gene: TRBJ1-3
V gene: TRBV10-3

CDR3 DNA: TGTGCCTGGAGTGTAGGGGGGGGCGAGCAGTACTTC
CDR3 protein: CAWSVGGGEQYF
clone size: -
D gene: -
J gene: TRBJ2-7
V gene: TRBV30

CDR3 DNA: TGTGCCAGCAGTGGCGTAATCGAGCAGTACTTC
CDR3 protein: CASSGVIEQYF
clone size: -
D gene: -
J gene: TRBJ2-7
V gene: TRBV2

CDR3 DNA: TGTGCCAGCAGGCGCAGCGGGTTGACCTACGAGCAGTACTTC
CDR3 protein: CASRRSGLTYEQYF
clone size: few
D gene: -
J gene: TRBJ2-7
V gene: TRBV2

CDR3 DNA: TGTGCCAGCACCTCCGAGGGGCGAGGGACCCAGTACTTC
CDR3 protein: CASTSEGRGTQYF
clone size: once
D gene: -
J gene: TRBJ2-5
V gene: TRBV6-5

CDR3 DNA: TGTGCCTGGAGCCACGGCGGGGCAGGTACGCAGTATTTT
CDR3 protein: CAWSHGGAGTQYF
clone size: -
D gene: -
J gene: TRBJ2-3
V gene: TRBV30

CDR3 DNA: TGCGCCAGCAGCTTTAGCGGGGGGGCTTTGGATACGCAGTATTTT
CDR3 protein: CASSFSGGALDTQYF
clone size: -
D gene: TRBD2
J gene: TRBJ2-3
V gene: TRBV5-1

CDR3 DNA: TGTGCCAGCAGTTACCCCCAGGGGGCGAACTATGGCTACACCTTC
CDR3 protein: CASSYPQGANYGYTF
clone size: few
D gene: TRBD1
J gene: TRBJ1-2
V gene: TRBV6-6

CDR3 DNA: TGTGCCAGCAGTGATCCGTTGGCGGGAAGGGACTACGAGCAGTACTTC
CDR3 protein: CASSDPLAGRDYEQYF
clone size: -
D gene: -
J gene: TRBJ2-7
V gene: TRBV2

CDR3 DNA: TGTGCCATCAGTGAGACCCTAGCTAACTATGGCTACACCTTC
CDR3 protein: CAISETLANYGYTF
clone size: -
D gene: -
J gene: TRBJ1-2
V gene: TRBV10-3

CDR3 DNA: TGTGCCAGTAGTATAAGGGGGGACAGGGCCAATTCACCCCTCCACTTT
CDR3 protein: CASSIRGDRANSPLHF
clone size: -
D gene: TRBD1
J gene: TRBJ1-6
V gene: TRBV19

CDR3 DNA: TGTGCCAGTGGGAGGGTGAACACTGAAGCTTTCTTT
CDR3 protein: CASGRVNTEAFF
clone size: -
D gene: -
J gene: TRBJ1-1
V gene: TRBV6-1

CDR3 DNA: TGCGCCAGCAGCCAAGTATTCTCCGGGACAGGCTCCTACAATGAGCAGTTCTTC
CDR3 protein: CASSQVFSGTGSYNEQFF
clone size: few
D gene: TRBD1
J gene: TRBJ2-1
V gene: TRBV4-3

CDR3 DNA: TGTGCCAGCAGCGACCGGGACAGAGCCACCGGGGAGCTGTTTTTT
CDR3 protein: CASSDRDRATGELFF
clone size: few
D gene: TRBD1
J gene: TRBJ2-2
V gene: TRBV11-2

CDR3 DNA: TGTGCCAGCAGCTTGGGGCGGGATGCCTATGGCTACACCTTC
CDR3 protein: CASSLGRDAYGYTF
clone size: -
D gene: -
J gene: TRBJ1-2
V gene: TRBV5-6

CDR3 DNA: TGTGCCAGCAGCGCAGGACAGAGCTATAGCGAGCAGTACTTC
CDR3 protein: CASSAGQSYSEQYF
clone size: -
D gene: -
J gene: TRBJ2-7
V gene: TRBV7-2

CDR3 DNA: TGTGCCAGCAGCATGGGACTAGCGCCCATTTACGAGCAGTACTTC
CDR3 protein: CASSMGLAPIYEQYF
clone size: -
D gene: TRBD2
J gene: TRBJ2-7
V gene: TRBV7-8

CDR3 DNA: TGTGCCAGCAGCCCGGACACCCACTATGGCTACACCTTC
CDR3 protein: CASSPDTHYGYTF
clone size: -
D gene: -
J gene: TRBJ1-2
V gene: TRBV6-5